This entry lists 22 T cell receptor beta chains sequenced from one sample in a study of TIL therapy for anti-PD-1-resistant metastatic lung cancer. This sample's time point: pre-treatment sample, taken before nivolumab and TIL therapy. Tumor tissue came from excised metastases, mostly pleural nodules or supraclavicular lymph nodes. The immunoSEQ assay was v3. Measured with immunoSEQ multiplex PCR; TCRdb has only the in-frame clones, and not every one. The sample yields about 100,000 clones, about two thirds seen once. Sequencing was performed on tumor tissue, taken at baseline. The receptors shown here come from a person between 25 and 80 years old with non-small cell lung cancer.

The chain links TRBV4-1 to TRBJ2-7; TRBD2 might be the D (6 bases). With 3 bases removed from V and 2 bases from J, the gap between germline ends came to 17 bases. This CDR3 is built from 16 residues. Germline CDR1 is MGHRA and CDR2 is YSYEKL. This CDR3 is CASSQEHGRGPYEQYF. CDR3 bases: TGCGCCAGCAGCCAGGAGCACGGGCGGGGTCCCTACGAGCAGTACTTC.

The chain joins TRBV12-3 or TRBV12-4 to TRBJ2-7, with no clear D. Between the trimmed V and J ends, which lost 3 bases and 3 bases, there was a span of 6 bases. The CDR3 totals 12 residues. CDR3 bases: TGTGCCAGCAGTTTTGCCGACTACGAGCAGTACTTC. Encoded protein: CASSFADYEQYF.

This chain links TRBV2 with TRBJ2-7; D ambiguous. V was cut by 5 bases and J by 7 bases, with 15 bases left in between. In germline, CDR1 is SNHLY, CDR2 FYNNEI. The CDR3 totals 13 residues. The CDR3 reads CASSSLGSGEQYF. CDR3 nucleotides: TGTGCCAGCAGTTCACTGGGGTCCGGGGAGCAGTACTTC.

This clone was counted only a few times. The chain recombines TRBV9 with TRBJ2-3; 12 bases map to TRBD2. Per germline, CDR1 SGDLS and CDR2 YYNGEE. The CDR3 length is 15 residues. Unmatched junction bases numbered 6, after V lost 4 bases and J lost 6 bases. CDR3 nucleotides: TGTGCCAGCAGCTTCACCGGGACTAGCGGGGATACGCAGTATTTT. Translated, it gives CASSFTGTSGDTQYF. The full variable domain, in which reference TRBV9 and TRBJ2-3 provide the parts outside the CDR3, is DSGVTQTPKHLITATGQRVTLRCSPRSGDLSVYWYQQSLDQGLQFLIQYYNGEERAKGNILERFSAQQFPDLHSELNLSSLELGDSALYFCASSFTGTSGDTQYFGPGTRLTVL.

This clone was picked up one time. V gene TRBV5-1 combines with J gene TRBJ2-1; 14 nucleotides align to TRBD2. CDR3 length: 17 amino acids. Per the germline V gene, CDR1 is SGHRS and CDR2 is YFSETQ. Unmatched junction bases numbered 7, after V lost 4 bases and J lost 4 bases. The DNA of the CDR3 is TGCGCCAGCAGCATGACTAGCGGGGGGGCTAATTACAATGAGCAGTTCTTC. Amino acid sequence: CASSMTSGGANYNEQFF.

This clone was observed a handful of times. The chain joins TRBV30 to TRBJ1-6, with D unclear. The germline gives CDR1 GTSNPN, CDR2 SVGIG (reference sequence). The CDR3 runs to 12 residues. V was pared by 3 bases and J by 16 bases, with 16 bases between. This chain's CDR3 is CAWRAGRQRLHF. The CDR3 nucleotides read TGTGCCTGGAGGGCGGGGAGGCAGAGGCTCCACTTT.

The rearrangement links TRBV28 to TRBJ1-1; weak D call: TRBD1 (6 bases). Germline V gene lookup returns CDR1 MDHEN and CDR2 SYDVKM. The V end lost 2 bases, the J end lost 7 bases, and 11 bases lay between the germline ends. CDR3 length: 13 residues. The CDR3 sequence: CASSLPSQGEAFF. CDR3 bases: TGTGCCAGCAGTTTACCCTCACAGGGTGAAGCTTTCTTT.

The chain carries TRBV7-7 and TRBJ2-5; 11 bases are shared with TRBD2. This CDR3 has 15 residues. CDR1 SSHAT and CDR2 FNYEAQ come from the germline V gene (reference sequence). V was pared by 5 bases and J by 4 bases, with 6 bases of the junction left unmatched. CDR3: CASSHSGGALETQYF. CDR3 nucleotides: TGTGCCAGCAGCCATAGCGGGGGGGCGTTAGAGACCCAGTACTTC.

Here the CDR3 reads CASSIRDVQPQHF. In DNA form, the CDR3 reads TGTGCCAGTAGTATCAGGGACGTTCAGCCCCAGCATTTT. The chain combines TRBV19 with TRBJ1-5; D perhaps matches TRBD1 (5 bases). Germline assignment: CDR1 LNHDA and CDR2 SQIVND (reference sequence). Trimming cost V 3 bases and J 6 bases, with 9 bases left between them. The CDR3 loop spans 13 amino acids.

The V gene is TRBV7-3, the J gene TRBJ2-5; no firm D call. V was clipped by 5 bases and J by 2 bases, with 9 bases between them. The V gene's germline CDR1 is SGHTA and CDR2 FQGTGA. CDR3 length equals 13 residues. CDR3 sequence (DNA): TGTGCCAGCAGCCCAGACCATCAAGAGACCCAGTACTTC. Translating it yields CASSPDHQETQYF.

This sequence joins TRBV11-1 and TRBJ2-3, with 7 nucleotides matching TRBD2. CDR1 is SGHAT and CDR2 is FQDESV in the germline V gene (reference sequence). The CDR3 covers 16 residues. Trimming at V came to 3 bases and at J to 0 bases, leaving 6 bases not matched to a gene. CDR3 sequence (DNA): TGTGCCAGCAGCTTTCGGCGGGGGTTGAGCACAGATACGCAGTATTTT. Protein product: CASSFRRGLSTDTQYF.

V is TRBV3-1 (or the pseudogene TRBV3-2) and J is TRBJ2-2; TRBD1 matches 8 bases. The J segment lost 7 bases and the V segment lost 5 bases, leaving 9 bases of the junction unmatched. The CDR3 has 15 residues. Germline CDR1 reads LGHDT; CDR2 reads YNNKEL (reference sequence). The CDR3 nucleotides are TGTGCCAGCAGCGCTGGACAGGGAGGTAACGGGGAGCTGTTTTTT. Translation: CASSAGQGGNGELFF.

The rearrangement uses TRBV3-1 (or the pseudogene TRBV3-2) and TRBJ1-4, with D tentatively TRBD1 (5 bases). This CDR3 region has 15 residues. Germline V gene data show CDR1 as LGHDT and CDR2 as YNNKEL (reference sequence). Trimming left V 2 bases short and J 5 bases short, with 12 bases between. The CDR3 DNA follows: TGTGCCAGCAGCCAAAATCAGGGAGGGAATGAAAAACTGTTTTTT. It is translated as CASSQNQGGNEKLFF.

The V call is TRBV18, the J call TRBJ2-7, with a weak D call TRBD2 (5 bases). The germline V gene encodes CDR1 KGHSH and CDR2 LQKENI. V lost 4 bases and J lost 3, with 22 bases in between. This CDR3 has 17 amino acids. As DNA, the CDR3 is TGTGCCAGCTCACGGACGACTGGAACAGCGGATCTCTACGAGCAGTACTTC. Encoded protein: CASSRTTGTADLYEQYF.

In regard to this clone: Other DNA sequences of this sample code for an identical CDR3. J is TRBJ1-5 and V is TRBV4-2; D is unresolved. CDR1 is LGHNA, CDR2 YNFKEQ, per germline. CDR3 size: 15 residues. Trimming stripped 0 bases from V and 3 bases from J, with 9 bases between. As DNA, the CDR3 is TGTGCCAGCAGCCAAGATTACGGGGACAATCAGCCCCAGCATTTT. This encodes CASSQDYGDNQPQHF.

V is TRBV3-1 (or the pseudogene TRBV3-2) and J is TRBJ1-4; D not resolved. There are 12 residues in the CDR3. V shed 0 bases and J shed 11 bases, with 7 bases lying between them. Germline loops: CDR1 LGHDT, CDR2 YNNKEL (reference sequence). The CDR3 loop reads CASSQESVKLFF. CDR3 in DNA: TGTGCCAGCAGCCAAGAGTCGGTCAAACTGTTTTTT.

The chain employs TRBV27 and TRBJ1-1; unclear D gene. V was cut by 3 bases and J by 4 bases, with 12 bases left in between. The CDR3 spans 14 residues. Germline V lookup: CDR1 MNHEY, CDR2 SMNVEV (reference sequence). CDR3 sequence reads: CASSFGYRGTEAFF. The CDR3 nucleotides read TGTGCCAGCAGTTTTGGGTATCGGGGCACTGAAGCTTTCTTT.

The chain uses TRBV15 and TRBJ2-3; D tentatively reads TRBD1 or TRBD2 (5 bases each). Trimming shortened V by 3 bases and J by 7 bases, and 20 bases separated the two germline ends. This CDR3 region has 16 residues. The germline V gene encodes CDR1 LNHNV and CDR2 YYDKDF (reference sequence). The CDR3 sequence: CATSSYEWGSGNTQYF. CDR3 DNA: TGTGCCACCAGCAGCTACGAGTGGGGGTCGGGAAATACGCAGTATTTT.

The chain uses TRBV1 and TRBJ1-5; the table calls TRBD1, which could not be checked here. TRBV1 is tagged as a pseudogene. CDR3 length: 18 residues. CDR3 coding DNA: TGCACCAGCAGCCGCTTAGGGGGTGGGATGGGGAGCAATCAGCCCCAGCATTTT. This encodes CTSSRLGGGMGSNQPQHF.

The chain employs TRBV4-2 and TRBJ2-7; D tentatively fits TRBD1 or TRBD2 (5 bases each). The germline V gene encodes CDR1 LGHNA and CDR2 YNFKEQ. Between the trimmed V and J ends, which lost 5 bases and 6 bases, there was a span of 20 bases. The CDR3 length is 15 residues. In nucleotides, the CDR3 is TGTGCCAGCAGCGATCCAAGCAGGGAAGAGGGCGAGCAGTACTTC. This codes for CASSDPSREEGEQYF.

This clone was observed once. The chain employs TRBV29-1 and TRBJ2-7; TRBD2 might be the D (6 bases). Trimming stripped 3 bases from V and 2 bases from J, with 20 bases between. This CDR3 spans 16 amino acids. Per the germline V gene, CDR1 is SQVTM and CDR2 is ANQGSEA. As DNA, the CDR3 is TGCAGCGTTGAGACCGGAAGGGCGGGACGAACCTACGAGCAGTACTTC. Residues: CSVETGRAGRTYEQYF.

The chain joins TRBV9 to TRBJ2-1, with D perhaps matching TRBD2 (6 bases). In germline, CDR1 is SGDLS, CDR2 YYNGEE. V was pared by 1 base and J by 4 bases, with 12 bases between. The CDR3 length is 15 residues. The chain's CDR3 is CASSVRGAPYNEQFF. CDR3 nucleotides: TGTGCCAGCAGCGTACGCGGGGCTCCTTACAATGAGCAGTTCTTC.